This T cell receptor beta chain was recovered during a study of T-cell reconstitution after alpha-beta-depleted transplantation in children. This CDR3 region has 11 residues. Germline lookup yields CDR1 SQVTM and CDR2 ANQGSEA. For TCRbeta, the library was prepared with unique molecular identifiers. TCRdb fed the PCR reads into MiXCR, producing one record per CDR3 protein. The profile shows approximately 980,000 distinct CDR3 sequences, about 29% of them singletons. Specimen: PBMCs, mostly from graft donor cells, collected 360 days after TCRalphabeta/CD19-depleted stem cell transplant. The clonotype was recovered from a boy in the first two years of life who had a stem cell transplant for SCID, so the T cells may come from the graft donor. The genes are TRBV29-1 and TRBJ2-3; D might be TRBD1 or TRBD2, each matching 5 bases. CDR3 amino acids: CGAGFPDTQYF. The CDR3, as DNA: TGCGGGGCGGGCTTCCCAGATACGCAGTATTTT.